This T cell receptor beta chain was captured by sequencing in a study of blood T cell repertoires in COVID-19. Study background: COVID-19 samples collected from the United States, Italy and Spain covered acute and convalescent phases.

The CDR3 length is 15 residues. CDR1 WSHSY and CDR2 SAAADI come from the germline V gene. The V gene end was trimmed by 4 bases and the J gene end by 2 bases; junction bases not matched to a gene: 6. Two negative PCRs, clearance, or symptom resolution were required of recovered Cohort 3 donors. A few counts support this clone. Repertoires were generated with immunoSEQ multiplex PCR, while TCRdb's copy carries only in-frame clones and drops some. Of more than 150,000 clones in the sample, roughly 83% were seen once. This sequence joins TRBV10-2 and TRBJ2-3, with 7 bases matching TRBD2. This TCR derives from a woman in her fifties or sixties who had recovered from COVID-19. The sequenced sample consisted of PBMCs or T cells enriched from blood (not recorded which). The chain's CDR3 is CASSGWLAATDTQYF. DNA of the CDR3: TGCGCCAGCAGTGGGTGGCTAGCGGCCACAGATACGCAGTATTTT.